This TCR beta chain was obtained from a study of human T cells and chemical hapten exposure. About the research overall: Upper back patch tests used 0.01% DPC, scored after 6 days. Findings and limits, study-wide: Sensitizing to DPC left TCRs with a frequency above 1 in 1000 unaltered. All donors were alopecia patients, so their immunity may differ from that of healthy people. Patch test score rose with PT1 expanded TCR count, significant at thresholds 8, 16 and 32, not 4.

The trim removed 5 bases at V and 11 bases at J, leaving 14 bases unmatched. The CDR3 covers 14 residues. Looked up from germline, CDR1 is MNHEY and CDR2 is SVGAGI. The time point denotes: patch test 2, 6 weeks after DPC sensitization. Treatment meaning: therapeutic diphenylcyclopropenone sensitization with weekly scalp DPC. MiXCR, run by TCRdb on the RACE reads, gives a single entry per CDR3 protein. The sample has roughly 96,000 distinct CDR3 sequences; 9.3% are singletons. Concerning this clonotype itself: Its target is not known.

The genes are TRBV6-5 and TRBJ2-7, with 8 positions matching TRBD2. The clonotype was recovered from a woman between 40 and 55 years old with alopecia areata. Some clones in this sample may be carry-over from other donors' samples. This material consisted of whole blood, taken in connection with sensitization to the hapten diphenylcyclopropenone (DPC). CDR3 region: CASSPSGRAPEKYF. The CDR3 region has the DNA TGTGCCAGCAGTCCGAGCGGGAGAGCCCCAGAGAAGTACTTC.